The clone carrying this T cell receptor beta chain occurred many times. The authors amplified TCR beta CDR3 regions, and they did so from RNA transcripts for repertoire sequencing. Scientists carried out first-round RT-PCR using HTBI primers and then a second-round multiplex PCR. Using its own MiXCR run on the multiplex PCR reads, TCRdb lists one record per CDR3 protein. This table holds fewer than 650,000 distinct CDR3 sequences, 22% found once. The data were obtained in a study of Graves' ophthalmopathy and Graves' hyperthyroidism. About the research overall: The authors collected peripheral blood at initial diagnosis, before any treatment.

The CDR3 is 14 amino acids. The germline CDR1 and CDR2 sequences are MGHDK and SYGVNS. With 7 bases clipped from V and 4 bases from J, the junction kept 8 bases outside the gene matches. None of the included patients had other autoimmune diseases, uncontrolled infections, pregnancy or lactation, as these led to exclusion. Diagnoses were established from clinical symptoms, serum thyroxine, TRAb, thyroid ultrasound and orbital computed tomography. Sequencing input: peripheral blood. V gene TRBV25-1 combines with J gene TRBJ2-7, with 9 bases matching TRBD1. The sequence came from a woman between 18 and 29 years old with stable Graves' hyperthyroidism. Some clones in this sample may be carry-over from other donors' samples. The CDR3 DNA sequence: TGTGCCAGCAATTCGGAACAGGGGGCTTACGAGCAGTACTTC. Translated, it gives CASNSEQGAYEQYF.